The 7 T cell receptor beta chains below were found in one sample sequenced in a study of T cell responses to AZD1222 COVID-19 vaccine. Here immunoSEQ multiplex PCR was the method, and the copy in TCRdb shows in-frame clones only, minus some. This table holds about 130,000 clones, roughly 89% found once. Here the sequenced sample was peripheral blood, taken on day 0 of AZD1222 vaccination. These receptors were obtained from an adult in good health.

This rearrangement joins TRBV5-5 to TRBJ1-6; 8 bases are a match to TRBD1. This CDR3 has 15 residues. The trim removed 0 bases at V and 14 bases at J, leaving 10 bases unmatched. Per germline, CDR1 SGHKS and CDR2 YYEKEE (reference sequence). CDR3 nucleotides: TGTGCCAGCAGCTTGGAAGACAGGGGCTTGCCTTCCCTCCACTTT. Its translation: CASSLEDRGLPSLHF.

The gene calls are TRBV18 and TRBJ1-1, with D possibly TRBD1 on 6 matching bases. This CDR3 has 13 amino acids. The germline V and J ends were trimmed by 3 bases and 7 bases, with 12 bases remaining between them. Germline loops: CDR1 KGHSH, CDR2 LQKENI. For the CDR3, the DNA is TGTGCCAGCTCACCGGGGACACCAAATGAAGCTTTCTTT. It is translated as CASSPGTPNEAFF. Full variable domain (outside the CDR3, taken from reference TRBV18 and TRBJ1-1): NAGVMQNPRHLVRRRGQEARLRCSPMKGHSHVYWYRQLPEEGLKFMVYLQKENIIDESGMPKERFSAEFPKEGPSILRIQQVVRGDSAAYFCASSPGTPNEAFFGQGTRLTVV.

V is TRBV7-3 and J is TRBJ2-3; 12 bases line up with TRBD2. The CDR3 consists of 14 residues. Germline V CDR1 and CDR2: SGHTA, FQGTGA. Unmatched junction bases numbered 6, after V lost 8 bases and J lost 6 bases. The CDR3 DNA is TGTGCCAGCGGCCGACTAGCGGGGGTTGATACGCAGTATTTT. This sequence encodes CASGRLAGVDTQYF.

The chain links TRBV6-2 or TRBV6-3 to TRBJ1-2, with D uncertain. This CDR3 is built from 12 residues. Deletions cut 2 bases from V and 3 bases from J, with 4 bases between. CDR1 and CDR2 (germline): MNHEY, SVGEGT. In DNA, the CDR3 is TGTGCCAGCAGTTACGGGGACTATGGCTACACCTTC. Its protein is CASSYGDYGYTF.

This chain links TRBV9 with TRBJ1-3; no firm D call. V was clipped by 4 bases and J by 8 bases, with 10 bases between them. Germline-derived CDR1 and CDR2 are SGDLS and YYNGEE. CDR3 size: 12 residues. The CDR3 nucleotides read TGTGCCAGCAGCTCCACCACGGACACCATATATTTT. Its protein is CASSSTTDTIYF.

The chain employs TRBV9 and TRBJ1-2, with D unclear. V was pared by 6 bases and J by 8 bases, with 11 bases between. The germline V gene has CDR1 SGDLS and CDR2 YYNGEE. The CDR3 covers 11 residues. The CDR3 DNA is TGTGCCAGCACCAACGGGCAGGGCTACACCTTC. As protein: CASTNGQGYTF.

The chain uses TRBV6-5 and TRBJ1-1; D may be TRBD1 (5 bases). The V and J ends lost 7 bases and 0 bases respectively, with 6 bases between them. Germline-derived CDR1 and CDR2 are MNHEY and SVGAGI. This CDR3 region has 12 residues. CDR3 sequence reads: CASTRVNTEAFF. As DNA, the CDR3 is TGTGCCAGCACCAGGGTGAACACTGAAGCTTTCTTT.